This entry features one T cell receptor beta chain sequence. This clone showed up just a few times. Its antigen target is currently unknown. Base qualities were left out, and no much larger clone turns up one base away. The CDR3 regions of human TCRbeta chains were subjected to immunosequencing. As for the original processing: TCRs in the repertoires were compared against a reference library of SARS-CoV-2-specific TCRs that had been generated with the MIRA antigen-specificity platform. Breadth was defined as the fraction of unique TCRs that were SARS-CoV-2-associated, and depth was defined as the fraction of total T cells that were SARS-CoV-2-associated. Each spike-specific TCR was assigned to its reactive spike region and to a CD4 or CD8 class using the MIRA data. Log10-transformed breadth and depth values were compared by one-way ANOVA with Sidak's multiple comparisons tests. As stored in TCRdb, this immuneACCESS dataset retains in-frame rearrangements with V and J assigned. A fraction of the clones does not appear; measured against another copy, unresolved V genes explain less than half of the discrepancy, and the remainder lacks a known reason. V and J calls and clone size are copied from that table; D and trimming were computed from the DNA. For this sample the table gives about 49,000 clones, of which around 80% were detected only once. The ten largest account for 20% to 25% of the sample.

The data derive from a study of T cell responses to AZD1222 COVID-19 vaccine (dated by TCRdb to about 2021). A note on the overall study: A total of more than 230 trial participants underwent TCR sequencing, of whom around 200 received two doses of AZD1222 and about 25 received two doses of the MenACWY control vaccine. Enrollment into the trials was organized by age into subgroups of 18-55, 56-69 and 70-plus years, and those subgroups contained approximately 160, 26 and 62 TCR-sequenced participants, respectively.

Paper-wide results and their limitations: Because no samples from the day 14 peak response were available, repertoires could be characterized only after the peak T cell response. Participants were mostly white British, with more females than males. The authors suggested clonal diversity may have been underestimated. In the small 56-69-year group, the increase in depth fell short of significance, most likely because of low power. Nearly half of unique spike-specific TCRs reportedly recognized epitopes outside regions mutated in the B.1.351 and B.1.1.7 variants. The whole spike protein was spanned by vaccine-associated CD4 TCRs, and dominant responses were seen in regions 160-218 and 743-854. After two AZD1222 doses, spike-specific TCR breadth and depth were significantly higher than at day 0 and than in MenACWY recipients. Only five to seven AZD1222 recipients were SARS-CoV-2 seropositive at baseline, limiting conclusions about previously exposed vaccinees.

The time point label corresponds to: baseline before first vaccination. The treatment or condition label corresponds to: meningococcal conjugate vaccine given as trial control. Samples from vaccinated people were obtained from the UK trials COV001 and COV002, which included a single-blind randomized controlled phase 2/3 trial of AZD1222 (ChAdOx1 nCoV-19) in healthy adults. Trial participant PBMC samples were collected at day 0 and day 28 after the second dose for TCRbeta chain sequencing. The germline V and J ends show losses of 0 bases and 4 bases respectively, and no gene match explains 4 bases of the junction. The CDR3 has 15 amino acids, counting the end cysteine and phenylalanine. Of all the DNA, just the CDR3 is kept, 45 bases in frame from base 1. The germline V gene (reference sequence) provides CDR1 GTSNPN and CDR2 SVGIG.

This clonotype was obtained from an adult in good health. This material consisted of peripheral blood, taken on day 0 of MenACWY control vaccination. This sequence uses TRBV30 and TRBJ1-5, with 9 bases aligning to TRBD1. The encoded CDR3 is CAWSVGTGFNQPQHF. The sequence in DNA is TGTGCCTGGAGTGTGGGGACAGGGTTTAATCAGCCCCAGCATTTT.